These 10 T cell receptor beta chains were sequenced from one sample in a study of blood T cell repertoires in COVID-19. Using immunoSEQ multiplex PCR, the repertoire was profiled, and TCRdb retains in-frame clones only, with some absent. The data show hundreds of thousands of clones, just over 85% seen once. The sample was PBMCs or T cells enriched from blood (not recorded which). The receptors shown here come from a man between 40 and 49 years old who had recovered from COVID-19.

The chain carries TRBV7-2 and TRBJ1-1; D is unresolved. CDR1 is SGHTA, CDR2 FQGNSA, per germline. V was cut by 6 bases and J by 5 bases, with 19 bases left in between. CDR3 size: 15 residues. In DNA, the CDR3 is TGTGCCAGCAGGCGAGGCGCGGGCAGAGGAACTGAAGCTTTCTTT. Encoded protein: CASRRGAGRGTEAFF.

CDR3 residues: CASSPYGLVRYEQYF. CDR3 nucleotides: TGTGCCAGCAGTCCTTACGGACTAGTTCGATACGAGCAGTACTTC. The J gene is TRBJ2-7, the V gene TRBV28, with 7 bases lining up with TRBD2. The junction had 11 bases not matched to a gene; V was cut back by 5 bases and J by 4 bases. Germline CDR1 MDHEN, CDR2 SYDVKM. CDR3 length: 15 residues.

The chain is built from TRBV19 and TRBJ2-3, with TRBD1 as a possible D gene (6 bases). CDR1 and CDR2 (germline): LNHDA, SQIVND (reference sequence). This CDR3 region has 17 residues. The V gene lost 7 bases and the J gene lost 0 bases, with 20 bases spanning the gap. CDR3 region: CASTRTGTRISTDTQYF. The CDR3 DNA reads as TGTGCCAGTACCCGAACCGGGACACGGATCAGCACAGATACGCAGTATTTT. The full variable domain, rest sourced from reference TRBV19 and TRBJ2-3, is DGGITQSPKYLFRKEGQNVTLSCEQNLNHDAMYWYRQDPGQGLRLIYYSQIVNDFQKGDIAEGYSVSREKKESFPLTVTSAQKNPTAFYLCASTRTGTRISTDTQYFGPGTRLTVL.

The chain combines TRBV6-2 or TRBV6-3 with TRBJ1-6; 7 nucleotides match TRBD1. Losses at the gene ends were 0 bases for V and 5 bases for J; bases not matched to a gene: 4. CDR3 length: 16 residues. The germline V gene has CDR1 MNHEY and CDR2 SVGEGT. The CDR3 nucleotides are TGTGCCAGCAGTTACTCACCCGGACAGGATAATTCACCCCTCCACTTT. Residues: CASSYSPGQDNSPLHF.

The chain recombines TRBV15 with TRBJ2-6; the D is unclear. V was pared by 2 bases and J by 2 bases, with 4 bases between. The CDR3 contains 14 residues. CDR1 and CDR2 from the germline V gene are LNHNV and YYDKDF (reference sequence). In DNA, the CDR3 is TGTGCCACCAGCAGACAGACTGGGGCCAACGTCCTGACTTTC. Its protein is CATSRQTGANVLTF.

The CDR3 spells CASSPVAYKTYEQYF. CDR3 DNA: TGTGCCAGCTCACCCGTAGCGTATAAGACCTACGAGCAGTACTTC. This chain uses TRBV18 with TRBJ2-7, with D tentatively TRBD2 (5 bases). Germline V gives CDR1 KGHSH, CDR2 LQKENI. The CDR3 is made up of 15 amino acids. Trimming stripped 3 bases from V and 2 bases from J, with 14 bases between.

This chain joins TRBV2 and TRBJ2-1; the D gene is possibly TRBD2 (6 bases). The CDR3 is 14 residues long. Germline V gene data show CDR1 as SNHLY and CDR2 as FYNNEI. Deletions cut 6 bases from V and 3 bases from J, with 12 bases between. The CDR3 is CASRGVADYNEQFF. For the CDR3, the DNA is TGTGCCAGCAGGGGGGTAGCGGACTACAATGAGCAGTTCTTC.

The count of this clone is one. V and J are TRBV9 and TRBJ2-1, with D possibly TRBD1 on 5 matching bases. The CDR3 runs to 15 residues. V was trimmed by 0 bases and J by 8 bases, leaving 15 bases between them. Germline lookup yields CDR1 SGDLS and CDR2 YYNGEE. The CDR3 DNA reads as TGTGCCAGCAGCGTAGTCAGGACATCTCTCGATGAGCAGTTCTTC. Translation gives CASSVVRTSLDEQFF.

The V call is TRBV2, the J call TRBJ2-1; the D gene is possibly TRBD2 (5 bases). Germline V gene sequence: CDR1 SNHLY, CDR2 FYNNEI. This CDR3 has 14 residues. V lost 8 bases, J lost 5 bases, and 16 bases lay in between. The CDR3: CASFLRSSDNEQFF. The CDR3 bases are TGTGCCAGCTTTCTCAGGAGTAGCGACAATGAGCAGTTCTTC.

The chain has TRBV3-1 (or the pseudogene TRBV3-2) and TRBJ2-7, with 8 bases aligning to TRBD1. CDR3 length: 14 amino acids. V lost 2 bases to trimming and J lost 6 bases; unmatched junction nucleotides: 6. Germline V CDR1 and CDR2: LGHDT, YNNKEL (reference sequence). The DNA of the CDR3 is TGTGCCAGCAGCCAACAGGGGGCGCTGGGCGAGCAGTACTTC. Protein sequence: CASSQQGALGEQYF.